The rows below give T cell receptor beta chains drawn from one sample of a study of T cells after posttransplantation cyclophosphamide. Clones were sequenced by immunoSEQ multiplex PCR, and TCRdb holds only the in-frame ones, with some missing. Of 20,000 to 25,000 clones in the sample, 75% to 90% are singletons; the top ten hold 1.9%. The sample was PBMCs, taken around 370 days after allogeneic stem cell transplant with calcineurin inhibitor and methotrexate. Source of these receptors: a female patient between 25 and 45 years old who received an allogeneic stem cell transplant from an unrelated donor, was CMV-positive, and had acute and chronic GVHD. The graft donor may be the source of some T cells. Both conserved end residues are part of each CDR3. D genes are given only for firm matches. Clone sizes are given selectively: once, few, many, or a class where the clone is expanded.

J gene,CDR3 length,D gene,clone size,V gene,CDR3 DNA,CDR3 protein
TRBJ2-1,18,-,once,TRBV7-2,TGTGCCAGCAGCTTAAGTTTGGGTGCGGGAAGCTCCTACAATGAGCAGTTCTTC,CASSLSLGAGSSYNEQFF
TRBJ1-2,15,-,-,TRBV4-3,TGCGCCAGCAGCCAAGATCCGGGGTTGGACTATGGCTACACCTTC,CASSQDPGLDYGYTF
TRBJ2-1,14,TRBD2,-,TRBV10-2,TGCGCCAGCAGTGACGGGAGGGAAGACAATGAGCAGTTCTTC,CASSDGREDNEQFF
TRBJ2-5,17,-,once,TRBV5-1,TGCGCCAGCAGCTTGGGACTACCCGATCCGTACCAAGAGACCCAGTACTTC,CASSLGLPDPYQETQYF
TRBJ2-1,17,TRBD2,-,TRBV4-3,TGCGCCAGCAGCCAACGAGGACTAGCGGGAATTAGGGATGAGCAGCTCTTC,CASSQRGLAGIRDEQLF
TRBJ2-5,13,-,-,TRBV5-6,TGTGCCAGCAGCTTGGAAGGGGGAGAGACCCAGTACTTC,CASSLEGGETQYF
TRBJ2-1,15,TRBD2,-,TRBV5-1,TGCGCCAGCAGCCCAATAGCGGGAGACTACAATGAGCAGTTCTTC,CASSPIAGDYNEQFF
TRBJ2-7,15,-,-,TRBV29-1,TGCAGCGTTGAAGACGTAAGGGCGGGAAGCTACGAGCAGTACTTC,CSVEDVRAGSYEQYF
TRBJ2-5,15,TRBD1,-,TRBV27,TGTGCCAGCAGTGCCGGGACAGGCCGGGAAGTGGCCCAGTACTTC,CASSAGTGREVAQYF
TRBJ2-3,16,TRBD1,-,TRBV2,TGTGCCAGCGCCCCTTTAGACAGGGGGAGCACAGATACGCAGTATTTT,CASAPLDRGSTDTQYF
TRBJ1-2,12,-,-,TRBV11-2,TGTGCCAGCACCGAGGCGGACTATGGCTACACCTTC,CASTEADYGYTF
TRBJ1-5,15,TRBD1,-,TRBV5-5,TGTGCCAGCAGCCCCGGGACAGTGAGCAATCAGCCCCAGCATTTT,CASSPGTVSNQPQHF
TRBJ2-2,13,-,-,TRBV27,TGTGCCAGCAGTAGGGGTCTCACCGGGGAGCTGTTTTTT,CASSRGLTGELFF
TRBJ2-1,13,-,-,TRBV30,TGTGCCTGGAGTAACGGCAGGGACAATGAGCAGTTCTTC,CAWSNGRDNEQFF
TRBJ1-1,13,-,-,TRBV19,TGTGCCAGTAGTATAGGAGGGAACACTGAAGCTTTCTTT,CASSIGGNTEAFF
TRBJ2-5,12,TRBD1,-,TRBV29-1,TGCAGCGTTGGGACAGGGCGAGAGACCCAGTACTTC,CSVGTGRETQYF
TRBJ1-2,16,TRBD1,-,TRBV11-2,TGTGCCAGCAGCTTAGACGAGACAGGGGGCGGCTATGGCTACACCTTC,CASSLDETGGGYGYTF
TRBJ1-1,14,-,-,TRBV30,TGTGCCAGTTCGGGAACGGGGTTCGGCACTGAAGCTTTCTTT,CASSGTGFGTEAFF
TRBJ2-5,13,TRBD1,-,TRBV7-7,TGTGCTAGCAGCCCAAACAGGGGTGAGACCCAGTACTTC,CASSPNRGETQYF
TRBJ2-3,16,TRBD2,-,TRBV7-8,TGTGCCAGCAGCTTAGGTCAGCGGGGGGTCACAGATACGCAGTATTTT,CASSLGQRGVTDTQYF
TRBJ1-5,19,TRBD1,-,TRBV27,TGTGCCAGCTGCAAACCCGGGACAGGGGGCTTTTATAGCAATCAGCCCCAGCATTTT,CASCKPGTGGFYSNQPQHF
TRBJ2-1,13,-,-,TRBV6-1,TGTGCCAGCAGTGACAGGGGGGACAATGAGCAGTTCTTC,CASSDRGDNEQFF
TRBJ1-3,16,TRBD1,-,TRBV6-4,TGTGCCAGTAGAAATGAATTAGGGACAGTACGAAACACCATATATTTT,CASRNELGTVRNTIYF
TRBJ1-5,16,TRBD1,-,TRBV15,TGTGCCACCAGCCTACTAGACAGGGTTGGCAATCAGCCCCAGCATTTT,CATSLLDRVGNQPQHF
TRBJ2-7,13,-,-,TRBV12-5,TGTGCTAGTGGTTTGGGACAGTCCTACGAGCAGTACTTC,CASGLGQSYEQYF
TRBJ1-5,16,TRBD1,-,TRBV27,TGTGCCAGCAGTTTGACAACAGGGGGCGCTGCTCAGCCCCAGCATTTT,CASSLTTGGAAQPQHF
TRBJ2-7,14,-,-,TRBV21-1,TGTGCCAGCAGCAAAGCGAGGAGCTCCTACGAGCAGTACTTC,CASSKARSSYEQYF
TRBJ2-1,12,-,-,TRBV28,TGTGCCAGCACCACGACCCGGGAGGAGCAGTTCTTC,CASTTTREEQFF
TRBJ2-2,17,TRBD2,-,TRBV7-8,TGTGCCAGCAGCGTCAGACTAGCGGGAGTCTTTCCCGGGGAGCTGTTTTTT,CASSVRLAGVFPGELFF
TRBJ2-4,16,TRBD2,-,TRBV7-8,TGTGCCAGCAGCCAAAGGACTAGCGGGAGCGGAAACATTCAGTACTTC,CASSQRTSGSGNIQYF
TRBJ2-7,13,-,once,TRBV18,TGTGCCAGCTCACTAAATACTGAATACGAGCAGTACTTC,CASSLNTEYEQYF
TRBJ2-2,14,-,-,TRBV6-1,TGTGCCAGCAAGGCAGGACATACAACCGGGGAGCTGTTTTTT,CASKAGHTTGELFF
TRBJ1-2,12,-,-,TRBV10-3,TGTGCCATCCTAGGTATGGACTATGGCTACACCTTC,CAILGMDYGYTF
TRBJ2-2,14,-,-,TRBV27,TGTGCCAGCAGTTTATCGGGGGGCACCGGGGAGCTGTTTTTT,CASSLSGGTGELFF
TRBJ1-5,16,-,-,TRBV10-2,TGCGCCAGCAGTGAGTACCAGGGTATAATCGGTCAGCCCCAGCATTTT,CASSEYQGIIGQPQHF
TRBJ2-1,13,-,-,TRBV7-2,TGTGCCAGCAGCTCCGTAACTAGCTATGAGCAGTTCTTC,CASSSVTSYEQFF
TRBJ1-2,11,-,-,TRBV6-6,TGTGCCAGCGTAACAGGGTATGGCTACACCTTC,CASVTGYGYTF
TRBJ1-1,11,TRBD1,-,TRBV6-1,TGTGCCAGCAGGGACAGGCTTGAAGCTTTCTTT,CASRDRLEAFF
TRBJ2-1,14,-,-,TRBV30,TGTGCCTGGACCGCTGGCGGCAGCTACAATGAGCAGTTCTTC,CAWTAGGSYNEQFF
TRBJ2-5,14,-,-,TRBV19,TGTGCCAGTAGTAAGCTACAGAGCCAAGAGACCCAGTACTTC,CASSKLQSQETQYF
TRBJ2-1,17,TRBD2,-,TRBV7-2,TGTGCCAGCAGCTTAGAGGTGGCTAGCGGGGGTTACAATGAGCAGTTCTTC,CASSLEVASGGYNEQFF
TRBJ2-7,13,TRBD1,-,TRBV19,TGTGCCAGTGGGGGGGACAGGGGTTACGAGCAGTACTTC,CASGGDRGYEQYF
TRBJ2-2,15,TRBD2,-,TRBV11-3,TGTGCCAGCAGCTTAGCGGGAGGGCAGACCGGGGAGCTGTTTTTT,CASSLAGGQTGELFF
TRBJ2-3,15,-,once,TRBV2,TGTGCCAGCAGTGAAGAGGGGGGGCGGACAGATACGCAGTATTTT,CASSEEGGRTDTQYF
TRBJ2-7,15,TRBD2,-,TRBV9,TGTGCCAGCAGCCCCCTTAGCGGGAGCTCCTACGAGCAGTACTTC,CASSPLSGSSYEQYF
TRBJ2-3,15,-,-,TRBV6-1,TGTGCCAGCAGTCGACAGGGACTTAGCACAGATACGCAGTATTTT,CASSRQGLSTDTQYF
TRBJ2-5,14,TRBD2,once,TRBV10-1,TGCGCCAGCAGTCTAGCGGGAGGGGGGGAGACCCAGTACTTC,CASSLAGGGETQYF
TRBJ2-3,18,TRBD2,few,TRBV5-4,TGTGCCAGCAGCACCCGGACTAGCGGGAGAGCCGTCACAGATACGCAGTATTTT,CASSTRTSGRAVTDTQYF
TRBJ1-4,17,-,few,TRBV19,TGTGCCAGTAGTATAGGTCCCGGACAGACGACTAATGAAAAACTGTTTTTT,CASSIGPGQTTNEKLFF
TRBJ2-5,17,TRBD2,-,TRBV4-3,TGCGCCAGCAGCCAAGGACTAGCGGGAGGACTAGAGGAGACCCAGTACTTC,CASSQGLAGGLEETQYF
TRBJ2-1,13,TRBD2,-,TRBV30,TGTGCCCAAGAGCGGGAGGGCCTCTATGAGCAGTTCTTC,CAQEREGLYEQFF
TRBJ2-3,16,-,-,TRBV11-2,TGTGCCAGCAGCTTAGGATTCCAGGGTGGAACAGATACGCAGTATTTT,CASSLGFQGGTDTQYF
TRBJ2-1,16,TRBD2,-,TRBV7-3,TGTGCCAGCAGCTCAACCAGGGCGGGAGGGCCGGCTGAGCAGTTCTTC,CASSSTRAGGPAEQFF